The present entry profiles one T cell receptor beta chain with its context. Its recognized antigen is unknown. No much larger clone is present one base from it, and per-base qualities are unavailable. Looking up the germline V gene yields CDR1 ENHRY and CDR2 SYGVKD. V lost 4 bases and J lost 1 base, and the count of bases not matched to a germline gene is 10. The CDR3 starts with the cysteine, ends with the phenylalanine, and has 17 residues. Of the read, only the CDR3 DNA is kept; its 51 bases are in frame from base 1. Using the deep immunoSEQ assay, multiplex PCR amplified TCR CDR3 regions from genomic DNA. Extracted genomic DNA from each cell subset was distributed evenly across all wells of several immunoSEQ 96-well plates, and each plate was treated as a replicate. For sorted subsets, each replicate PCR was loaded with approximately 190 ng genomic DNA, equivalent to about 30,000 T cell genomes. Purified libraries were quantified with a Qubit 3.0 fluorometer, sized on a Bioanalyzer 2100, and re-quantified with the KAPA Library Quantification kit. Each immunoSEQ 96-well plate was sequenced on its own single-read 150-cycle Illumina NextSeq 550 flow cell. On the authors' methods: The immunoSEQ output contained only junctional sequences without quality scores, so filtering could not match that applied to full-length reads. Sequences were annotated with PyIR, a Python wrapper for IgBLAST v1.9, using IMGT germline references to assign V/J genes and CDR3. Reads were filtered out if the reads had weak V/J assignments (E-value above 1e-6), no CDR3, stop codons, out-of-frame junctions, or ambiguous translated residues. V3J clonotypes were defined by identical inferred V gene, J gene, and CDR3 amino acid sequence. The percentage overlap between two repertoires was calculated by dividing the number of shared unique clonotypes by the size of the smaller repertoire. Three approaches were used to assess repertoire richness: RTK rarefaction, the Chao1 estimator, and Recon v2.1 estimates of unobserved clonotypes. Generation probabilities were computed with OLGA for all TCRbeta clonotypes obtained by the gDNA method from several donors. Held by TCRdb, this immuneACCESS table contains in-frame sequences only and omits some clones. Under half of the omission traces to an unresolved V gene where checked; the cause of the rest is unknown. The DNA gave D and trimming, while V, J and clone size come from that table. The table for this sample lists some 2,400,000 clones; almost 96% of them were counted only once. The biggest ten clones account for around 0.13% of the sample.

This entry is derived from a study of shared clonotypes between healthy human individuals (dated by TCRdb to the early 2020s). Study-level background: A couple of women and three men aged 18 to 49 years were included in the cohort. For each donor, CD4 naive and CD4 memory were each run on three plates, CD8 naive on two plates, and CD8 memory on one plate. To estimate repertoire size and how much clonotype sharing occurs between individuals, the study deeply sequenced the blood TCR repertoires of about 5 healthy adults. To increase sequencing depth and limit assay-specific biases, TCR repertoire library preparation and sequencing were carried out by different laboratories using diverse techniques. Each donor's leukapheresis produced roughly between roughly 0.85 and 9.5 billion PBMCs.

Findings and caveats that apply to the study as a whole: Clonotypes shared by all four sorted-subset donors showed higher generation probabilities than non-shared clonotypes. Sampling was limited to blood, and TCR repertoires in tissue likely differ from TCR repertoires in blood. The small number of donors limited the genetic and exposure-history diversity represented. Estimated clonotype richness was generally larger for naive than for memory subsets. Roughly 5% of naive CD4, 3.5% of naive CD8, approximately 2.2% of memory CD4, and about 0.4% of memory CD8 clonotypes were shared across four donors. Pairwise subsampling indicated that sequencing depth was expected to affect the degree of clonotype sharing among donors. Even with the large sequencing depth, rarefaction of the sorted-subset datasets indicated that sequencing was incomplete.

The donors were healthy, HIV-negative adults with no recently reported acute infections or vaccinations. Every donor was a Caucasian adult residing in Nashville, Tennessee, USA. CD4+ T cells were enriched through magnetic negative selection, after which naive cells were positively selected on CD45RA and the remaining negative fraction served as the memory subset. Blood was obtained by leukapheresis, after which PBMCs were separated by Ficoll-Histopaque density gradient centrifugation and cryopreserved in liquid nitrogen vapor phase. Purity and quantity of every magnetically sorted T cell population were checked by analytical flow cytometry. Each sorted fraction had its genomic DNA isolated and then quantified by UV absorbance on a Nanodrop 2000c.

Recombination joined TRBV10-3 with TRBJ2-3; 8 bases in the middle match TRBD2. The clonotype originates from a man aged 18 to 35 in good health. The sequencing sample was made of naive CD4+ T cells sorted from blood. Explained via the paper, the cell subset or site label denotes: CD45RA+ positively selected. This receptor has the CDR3 CAISGSLGGAGTDTQYF. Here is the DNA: TGTGCCATCAGTGGCAGCCTCGGGGGGGCCGGCACAGATACGCAGTATTTT.